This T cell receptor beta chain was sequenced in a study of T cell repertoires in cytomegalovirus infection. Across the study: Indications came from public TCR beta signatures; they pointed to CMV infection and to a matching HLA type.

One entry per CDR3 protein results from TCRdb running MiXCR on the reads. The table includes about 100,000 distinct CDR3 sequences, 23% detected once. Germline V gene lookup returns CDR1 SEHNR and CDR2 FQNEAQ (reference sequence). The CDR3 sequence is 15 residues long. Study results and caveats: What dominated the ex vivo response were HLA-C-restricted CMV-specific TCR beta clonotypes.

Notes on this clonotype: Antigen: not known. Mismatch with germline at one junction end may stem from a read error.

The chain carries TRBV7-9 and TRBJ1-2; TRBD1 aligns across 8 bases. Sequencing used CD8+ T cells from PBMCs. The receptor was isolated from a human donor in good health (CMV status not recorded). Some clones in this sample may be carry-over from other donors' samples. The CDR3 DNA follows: TGTGCCAGCACTTTACCCGGACAGGGCTTCTATGACTACACCTTC. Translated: CASTLPGQGFYDYTF.